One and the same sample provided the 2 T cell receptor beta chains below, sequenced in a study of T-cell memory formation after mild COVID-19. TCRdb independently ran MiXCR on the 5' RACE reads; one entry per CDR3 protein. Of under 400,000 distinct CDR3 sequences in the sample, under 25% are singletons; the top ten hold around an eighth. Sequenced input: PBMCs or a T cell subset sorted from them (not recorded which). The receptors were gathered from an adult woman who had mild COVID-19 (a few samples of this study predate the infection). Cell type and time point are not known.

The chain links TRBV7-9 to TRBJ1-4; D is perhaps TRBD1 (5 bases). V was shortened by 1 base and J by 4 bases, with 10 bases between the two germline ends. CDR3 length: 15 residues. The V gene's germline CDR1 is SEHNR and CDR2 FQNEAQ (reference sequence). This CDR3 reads CASSLEGNSNEKLFF. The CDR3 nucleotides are TGTGCCAGCAGCTTAGAGGGGAACAGTAATGAAAAACTGTTTTTT.

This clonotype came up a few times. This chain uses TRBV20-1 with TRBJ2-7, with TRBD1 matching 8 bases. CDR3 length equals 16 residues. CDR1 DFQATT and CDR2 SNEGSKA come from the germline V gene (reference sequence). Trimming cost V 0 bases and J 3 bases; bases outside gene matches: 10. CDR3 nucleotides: TGCAGTGCTAGAGATGACGGCGGACAGGGATACTACGAGCAGTACTTC. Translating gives CSARDDGGQGYYEQYF.